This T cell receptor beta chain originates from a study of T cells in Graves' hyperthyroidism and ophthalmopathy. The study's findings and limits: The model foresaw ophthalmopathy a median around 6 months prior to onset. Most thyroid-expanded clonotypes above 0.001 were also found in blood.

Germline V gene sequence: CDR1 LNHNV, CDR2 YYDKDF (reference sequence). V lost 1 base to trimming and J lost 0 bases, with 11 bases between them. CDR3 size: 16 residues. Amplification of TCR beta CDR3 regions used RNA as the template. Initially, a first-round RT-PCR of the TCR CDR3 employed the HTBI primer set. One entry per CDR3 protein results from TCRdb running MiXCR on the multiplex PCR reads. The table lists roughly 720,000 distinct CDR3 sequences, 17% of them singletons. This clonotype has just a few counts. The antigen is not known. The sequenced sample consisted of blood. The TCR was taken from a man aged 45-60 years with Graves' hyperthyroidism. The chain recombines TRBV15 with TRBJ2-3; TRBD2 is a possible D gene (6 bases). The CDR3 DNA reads TGTGCCACCAGCAGAGGGCTAGCGTCTAGCACAGATACGCAGTATTTT. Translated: CATSRGLASSTDTQYF.